This T cell receptor beta chain was obtained from a study of T cell clusters in autoimmune cytopenias. Study results and caveats: Comparing secondary cytopenia with chronic lymphocytic leukemia showed no cluster-lack signature, apparently masked by lymphoma repertoire.

Each sample's input was 250 ng genomic DNA, approximately 37,500 genome equivalents. To note about this clonotype: The antigen is not known.

CDR1 and CDR2 from the germline V gene are SEHNR and FQNEAQ (reference sequence). The CDR3 loop spans 13 amino acids. TRB rearrangements were amplified by touch-down multiplex PCR with mixed TRB-A/B primers. TCRdb reprocessed the multiplex PCR reads; each CDR3 protein has one entry and no DNA is given. The specimen's table records about 5,000 distinct CDR3 sequences. The sequence derives from a human donor with an autoimmune cytopenia or autoimmune hepatitis (not recorded which). The rearrangement joins TRBV7-9 to TRBJ1-6. Material: peripheral blood. The CDR3: CASNLDGYSPLHF.